This T cell receptor (beta chain) appears in the sequencing data of a study of blood T cell repertoires in COVID-19. Turning to the study itself: Researchers got acute and convalescent COVID-19 samples from the United States, Italy and Spain.

Germline CDR1 is MDHEN and CDR2 is SYDVKM. Losses at the gene ends were 7 bases for V and 8 bases for J; bases not matched to a gene: 9. The CDR3 covers 13 residues. Seattle participants joined during active infection and were tracked over time. The method was immunoSEQ multiplex PCR; TCRdb's version includes in-frame clones alone and lacks a portion of them. The sample has about 140,000 clones; over 80% are singletons. The receptor was derived from a man aged 25-45 years with COVID-19, enrolled during active disease. Material for sequencing was peripheral blood. The chain employs TRBV28 and TRBJ1-2; 8 bases line up with TRBD1. The CDR3 reads CASTEQGARGYTF. The CDR3 DNA follows: TGTGCCAGCACCGAGCAGGGGGCGCGAGGCTACACCTTC.